A single sample is the source of the 21 T cell receptor beta chains below, sequenced in a study of cytomegalovirus exposure and HLA in healthy donors. The PCR made use of 60 Vbeta and 13 Jbeta primers. TCRdb's copy holds only in-frame clones and misses some; the assay was immunoSEQ multiplex PCR. The data show roughly 120,000 clones, about four fifths seen once. The sample consisted of PBMCs. Receptors originate from a man in his thirties or forties in good health and CMV-seropositive.

This clone occurred a few times. V usage is TRBV18 and J usage is TRBJ1-4; possible D gene TRBD1, 5 bases. The V and J ends lost 5 bases and 12 bases respectively, with 16 bases between them. CDR3 size: 13 residues. Germline CDR1 and CDR2: KGHSH and LQKENI. In DNA, the CDR3 is TGTGCCAGCTCATCAGGGCCCGGTGAGGAACTGTTTTTT. It codes for CASSSGPGEELFF. The full variable domain, in which reference TRBV18 and TRBJ1-4 provide the parts outside the CDR3, is NAGVMQNPRHLVRRRGQEARLRCSPMKGHSHVYWYRQLPEEGLKFMVYLQKENIIDESGMPKERFSAEFPKEGPSILRIQQVVRGDSAAYFCASSSGPGEELFFGSGTQLSVL.

The CDR3 sequence is CASSGRTGVRPPLHF. DNA for the CDR3: TGTGCCAGCAGCGGAAGAACAGGGGTTAGACCACCCCTCCACTTT. J is TRBJ1-6 and V is TRBV7-9; 7 bases agree with TRBD1. CDR3 length: 15 amino acids. CDR1 and CDR2 from the germline V gene are SEHNR and FQNEAQ (reference sequence). With 5 bases clipped from V and 11 bases from J, the junction kept 12 bases outside the gene matches.

This clone has just a few counts. The chain carries TRBV6-5 and TRBJ2-7; maybe TRBD2 (5 bases). The CDR3 runs to 15 residues. V was clipped by 0 bases and J by 7 bases, with 16 bases between them. The germline CDR1 and CDR2 sequences are MNHEY and SVGAGI. As DNA, the CDR3 is TGTGCCAGCAGTTACTCTATCGGGGAACTGGGGGAGCAGTACTTC. Protein product: CASSYSIGELGEQYF.

The chain is built from TRBV30 and TRBJ1-4, with 7 nucleotides matching TRBD1. The germline gives CDR1 GTSNPN, CDR2 SVGIG (reference sequence). J gave up 10 bases and V 2 bases, and 16 bases lay outside the gene matches. This CDR3 has 16 amino acids. CDR3 amino acids: CAWSKGATGSGAKLFF. The CDR3 DNA reads TGTGCCTGGAGTAAGGGAGCGACAGGGTCCGGGGCAAAACTGTTTTTT.

The chain uses TRBV28 and TRBJ2-7; TRBD1 matches at 10 bases. After removal of 4 bases from V and 3 bases from J, the junction contained 6 bases not matched to a gene. CDR3 length equals 15 residues. Per germline, CDR1 MDHEN and CDR2 SYDVKM. CDR3 in amino acids: CASSSRTGGVYEQYF. The DNA for the CDR3 is TGTGCCAGCAGTTCACGGACAGGGGGTGTCTACGAGCAGTACTTC.

The chain joins TRBV9 to TRBJ1-4; 10 bases fit TRBD1. In germline, CDR1 is SGDLS, CDR2 YYNGEE. This CDR3 region has 16 residues. Trimming removed 5 bases from V and 10 bases from J; junction bases left unmatched: 14. CDR3 sequence reads: CASSSPSGTGDLKLFF. CDR3 nucleotide sequence: TGTGCCAGCAGTTCACCGAGCGGGACAGGGGACCTAAAACTGTTTTTT.

This clone was observed a handful of times. This chain joins TRBV25-1 and TRBJ2-7, with D maybe TRBD2 (7 bases). The CDR3 loop spans 16 amino acids. Trimming cost V 1 base and J 2 bases, with 15 bases left between them. From germline, CDR1 is MGHDK and CDR2 SYGVNS. For the CDR3, the DNA is TGTGCCAGCAGTGAATTGGGCGGGGGCCGAACCTACGAGCAGTACTTC. Translated: CASSELGGGRTYEQYF.

This chain joins TRBV19 and TRBJ1-1; D remains unclear. The CDR3 has 17 residues. Trimming took 1 base from V and 3 from J, leaving 18 bases between them. Germline values: CDR1 LNHDA, CDR2 SQIVND (reference sequence). The CDR3 DNA is TGTGCCAGTAGTATAGGTGTAAGCCCGAATGATGACACTGAAGCTTTCTTT. Protein product: CASSIGVSPNDDTEAFF.

This chain links TRBV5-1 with TRBJ2-3; D gene uncertain. Trimming left V 0 bases short and J 5 bases short, with 10 bases between. This CDR3 comprises 14 residues. Germline CDR1 is SGHRS and CDR2 is YFSETQ. The CDR3 reads CASSLADLLDTQYF. CDR3 nucleotide sequence: TGCGCCAGCAGCTTGGCCGACTTACTAGATACGCAGTATTTT.

The chain couples TRBV6-5 to TRBJ2-1; 9 bases agree with TRBD2. The J segment lost 4 bases and the V segment lost 6 bases, leaving 4 bases of the junction unmatched. Germline V gives CDR1 MNHEY, CDR2 SVGAGI. This CDR3 region has 14 residues. The CDR3 sequence is CASRGLADYNEQFF. The CDR3 region has the DNA TGTGCCAGCAGGGGACTAGCCGATTACAATGAGCAGTTCTTC.

The chain carries TRBV6-1 and TRBJ2-5, with D possibly TRBD2 on 7 matching bases. Per the germline V gene, CDR1 is MNHNS and CDR2 is SASEGT. The V gene lost 8 bases and the J gene lost 2 bases, with 12 bases spanning the gap. The CDR3 is made up of 13 amino acids. In DNA, the CDR3 is TGTGCCAGCGGCAGGGGACTACAAGAGACCCAGTACTTC. Its translation: CASGRGLQETQYF.

The CDR3 DNA sequence: TGTGCCAGCAGTTACTCGAGCGGGTCGGGCTACGAGCAGTACTTC. Protein product: CASSYSSGSGYEQYF. The V gene is TRBV6-6, the J gene TRBJ2-7; a possible D gene is TRBD2 (6 bases). V gave up 0 bases and J gave up 3 bases, with 12 bases separating them. This CDR3 has 15 residues. Germline assignment: CDR1 MNHNY and CDR2 SVGAGI (reference sequence).

The rearrangement links TRBV28 to TRBJ1-3; no firm D call. The CDR3 spans 16 residues. The germline gives CDR1 MDHEN, CDR2 SYDVKM. V shed 8 bases and J shed 4 bases, with 21 bases lying between them. In DNA form, the CDR3 reads TGTGCCAGCCAGACCAACACCGAGCCGGGGGGAAACACCATATATTTT. It yields the protein CASQTNTEPGGNTIYF.

The chain joins TRBV5-4 to TRBJ1-6; TRBD1 aligns across 10 bases. Germline assignment: CDR1 SGHNT and CDR2 YYREEE (reference sequence). CDR3 length equals 15 residues. Losses at the gene ends were 4 bases for V and 7 bases for J; bases not matched to a gene: 5. The CDR3 sequence: CASSTRQGANSPLHF. For the CDR3, the DNA is TGTGCCAGCAGCACAAGACAGGGGGCAAATTCACCCCTCCACTTT.

The chain is built from TRBV27 and TRBJ1-2; 12 bases line up with TRBD1. Losses at the gene ends were 3 bases for V and 7 bases for J; bases not matched to a gene: 6. CDR3 length: 15 amino acids. Per the germline V gene, CDR1 is MNHEY and CDR2 is SMNVEV (reference sequence). The chain's CDR3 is CASSFRDRGLGGYTF. The CDR3 DNA reads as TGTGCCAGCAGTTTCCGGGACAGGGGGCTCGGTGGCTACACCTTC.

This clone was found a few times. The rearrangement links TRBV21-1 to TRBJ1-2. TRBV21-1 is reported as a pseudogene. This CDR3 region has 8 residues. The CDR3 here is CASSRYTF. CDR3 DNA sequence: TGTGCCAGCAGCCGTTACACCTTC.

The rearrangement uses TRBV27 and TRBJ2-5, with D maybe TRBD1 (7 bases). The CDR3 is made up of 14 amino acids. Trimming left V 3 bases short and J 5 bases short, with 13 bases between. Germline V gives CDR1 MNHEY, CDR2 SMNVEV (reference sequence). The DNA for the CDR3 is TGTGCCAGCAGTTTGAGGCAGGGGGGTGAGACCCAGTACTTC. This translates into CASSLRQGGETQYF.

This CDR3 reads CASSRDPPGTATYEQYF. CDR3 sequence (DNA): TGTGCCAGCAGCCGTGACCCTCCCGGGACAGCCACTTACGAGCAGTACTTC. The chain has TRBV11-2 and TRBJ2-7; 7 positions agree with TRBD1. There are 17 residues in the CDR3. After removal of 5 bases from V and 4 bases from J, the junction contained 17 bases not matched to a gene. From germline, CDR1 is SGHAT and CDR2 FQNNGV.

The chain carries TRBV5-4 and TRBJ1-2; TRBD1 agrees at 11 bases. V trimming: 5 bases; J trimming: 0 bases; junction bases outside the gene matches: 12. The CDR3 has 18 residues. Germline lookup yields CDR1 SGHNT and CDR2 YYREEE (reference sequence). CDR3 bases: TGTGCCAGCAGACTAAGCGGGACAGGGGGAGTTGCTAACTATGGCTACACCTTC. Translated, it gives CASRLSGTGGVANYGYTF.

The J gene is TRBJ2-1, the V gene TRBV14, with no clear D. Germline V gene sequence: CDR1 SGHDN, CDR2 FVKESK. Trimming took 4 bases from V and 0 from J, leaving 7 bases between them. The CDR3 sequence is 14 residues long. CDR3 residues: CASSRKSSYNEQFF. DNA for the CDR3: TGTGCCAGCAGCCGTAAGAGCTCCTACAATGAGCAGTTCTTC.

Here the CDR3 DNA reads TGCACCAGCAGCCAAGCCTTACCGGGACTCCCAACTAATGAAAAACTGTTTTTT. Translating it yields CTSSQALPGLPTNEKLFF. J is TRBJ1-4 and V is TRBV1. TRBV1 is a pseudogene. The CDR3 is 18 amino acids.